This is a list of T cell receptor beta chains from one sample in a study of cytomegalovirus exposure and HLA in healthy donors. Measured with immunoSEQ multiplex PCR; TCRdb has only the in-frame clones, and not every one. The sample records around 100,000 clones, 65% to 80% being singletons. The sample was PBMCs. Receptor source: a woman younger than 35 in good health and CMV-seropositive. The CDR3 runs from the conserved cysteine through the conserved F or W. A D gene is named only where the DNA matches it firmly. Size is stated for part of the rows, as once, few or many counts, or as a class when the clone is expanded.

D gene: TRBD2; clone size: once; V gene: TRBV4-3; J gene: TRBJ2-1; CDR3 protein: CASSQDLSGGANEQFF; CDR3 DNA: TGCGCCAGCAGCCAAGACCTCAGCGGGGGGGCCAATGAGCAGTTCTTC
D gene: NA; clone size: NA; V gene: TRBV14; J gene: TRBJ2-2; CDR3 protein: CASSVQGIAGELFF; CDR3 DNA: TGTGCCAGCAGCGTCCAGGGGATCGCCGGGGAGCTGTTTTTT
D gene: NA; clone size: NA; V gene: TRBV18; J gene: TRBJ1-3; CDR3 protein: CASSPPVLAGAGNTIYF; CDR3 DNA: TGTGCCAGCTCACCACCGGTTCTTGCGGGGGCTGGAAACACCATATATTTT
D gene: NA; clone size: NA; V gene: TRBV2; J gene: TRBJ2-3; CDR3 protein: CASSEGGAGADTQYF; CDR3 DNA: TGTGCCAGCAGTGAAGGAGGGGCAGGGGCCGATACGCAGTATTTT
D gene: NA; clone size: NA; V gene: TRBV6-5; J gene: TRBJ1-1; CDR3 protein: CASSFGLISTEAFF; CDR3 DNA: TGTGCCAGCAGTTTCGGACTGATTTCTACCGAAGCTTTCTTT
D gene: NA; clone size: NA; V gene: TRBV10-3; J gene: TRBJ1-1; CDR3 protein: CAISAVQGNTEAFF; CDR3 DNA: TGTGCCATCAGTGCCGTACAGGGGAACACTGAAGCTTTCTTT
D gene: NA; clone size: NA; V gene: TRBV7-9; J gene: TRBJ1-1; CDR3 protein: CASSLRGGMNTEAFF; CDR3 DNA: TGTGCCAGCAGCTTGCGGGGGGGAATGAACACTGAAGCTTTCTTT
D gene: NA; clone size: few; V gene: TRBV6-6; J gene: TRBJ2-1; CDR3 protein: CASSPGVRNEQFF; CDR3 DNA: TGTGCCAGCAGTCCAGGGGTGCGGAATGAGCAGTTCTTC
D gene: TRBD2; clone size: NA; V gene: TRBV10-3; J gene: TRBJ2-1; CDR3 protein: CAISESLSGIGYNEQFF; CDR3 DNA: TGTGCCATCAGTGAGTCCCTTAGCGGGATCGGCTACAATGAGCAGTTCTTC
D gene: NA; clone size: NA; V gene: TRBV6-5; J gene: TRBJ1-1; CDR3 protein: CASSYSAGRTEAFF; CDR3 DNA: TGTGCCAGCAGTTACTCCGCAGGGCGGACTGAAGCTTTCTTT
D gene: TRBD2; clone size: once; V gene: TRBV4-3; J gene: TRBJ2-1; CDR3 protein: CASSQGPSGGYNEQFF; CDR3 DNA: TGCGCCAGCAGCCAAGGCCCTAGCGGGGGGTACAATGAGCAGTTCTTC
D gene: TRBD1; clone size: NA; V gene: TRBV5-1; J gene: TRBJ2-7; CDR3 protein: CASSLRLGTVRDSAYEQYF; CDR3 DNA: TGCGCCAGCAGCTTGAGGTTAGGGACAGTTAGGGACAGTGCCTACGAGCAGTACTTC
D gene: NA; clone size: few; V gene: TRBV5-8; J gene: TRBJ1-6; CDR3 protein: CASHGGGRGPNSPLHF; CDR3 DNA: TGTGCCAGCCACGGGGGTGGACGGGGTCCCAATTCACCCCTCCACTTT
D gene: TRBD1; clone size: NA; V gene: TRBV4-3; J gene: TRBJ1-1; CDR3 protein: CASSHLLDRRNTEAFF; CDR3 DNA: TGCGCCAGCAGCCATCTTCTGGACAGGAGGAACACTGAAGCTTTCTTT
D gene: NA; clone size: NA; V gene: TRBV19; J gene: TRBJ2-7; CDR3 protein: CATSNREGTYEQYF; CDR3 DNA: TGTGCCACCTCCAATAGAGAGGGAACCTACGAGCAGTACTTC
D gene: TRBD2; clone size: few; V gene: TRBV5-4; J gene: TRBJ2-7; CDR3 protein: CASSQIGLAGGTEQYF; CDR3 DNA: TGTGCCAGCAGCCAAATCGGACTAGCGGGGGGGACCGAGCAGTACTTC
D gene: NA; clone size: NA; V gene: TRBV30; J gene: TRBJ2-1; CDR3 protein: CAWSRGGGGYNEQFF; CDR3 DNA: TGTGCCTGGAGCCGCGGCGGGGGCGGGTACAATGAGCAGTTCTTC
D gene: TRBD1; clone size: once; V gene: TRBV15; J gene: TRBJ2-7; CDR3 protein: CATSRTTGPSYEQYF; CDR3 DNA: TGTGCCACCAGCAGGACGACAGGGCCATCCTACGAGCAGTACTTC
D gene: NA; clone size: NA; V gene: TRBV18; J gene: TRBJ1-6; CDR3 protein: CASREATGNSPLHF; CDR3 DNA: TGTGCCAGCAGAGAGGCAACGGGTAATTCACCCCTCCACTTT
D gene: NA; clone size: NA; V gene: TRBV4-1; J gene: TRBJ1-2; CDR3 protein: CASSQDPANYGYTF; CDR3 DNA: TGCGCCAGCAGCCAAGATCCGGCTAACTATGGCTACACCTTC
D gene: NA; clone size: NA; V gene: TRBV4-3; J gene: TRBJ2-2; CDR3 protein: CASSLGRMNTGELFF; CDR3 DNA: TGCGCCAGCAGCCTAGGCAGGATGAACACCGGGGAGCTGTTTTTT
D gene: NA; clone size: few; V gene: TRBV6-1; J gene: TRBJ2-2; CDR3 protein: CASSEAYGAGELFF; CDR3 DNA: TGTGCCAGCAGTGAAGCGTACGGGGCCGGGGAGCTGTTTTTT
D gene: TRBD2; clone size: NA; V gene: TRBV7-9; J gene: TRBJ2-7; CDR3 protein: CASSLFAGAAREQYF; CDR3 DNA: TGTGCCAGCAGCTTATTTGCGGGAGCCGCGCGCGAGCAGTACTTC
D gene: TRBD1; clone size: few; V gene: TRBV7-9; J gene: TRBJ2-1; CDR3 protein: CASSFLQGEQGSSYNEQFF; CDR3 DNA: TGTGCCAGCAGCTTCCTACAGGGGGAACAGGGGTCCTCCTACAATGAGCAGTTCTTC
D gene: NA; clone size: NA; V gene: TRBV7-2; J gene: TRBJ2-5; CDR3 protein: CASSNQAQETQYF; CDR3 DNA: TGTGCCAGCAGCAACCAGGCCCAAGAGACCCAGTACTTC
D gene: TRBD2; clone size: NA; V gene: TRBV5-6; J gene: TRBJ2-7; CDR3 protein: CASSPLGGYEEQYF; CDR3 DNA: TGTGCCAGCAGCCCCCTGGGGGGGTATGAGGAGCAGTACTTC
D gene: TRBD2; clone size: few; V gene: TRBV5-6; J gene: TRBJ2-3; CDR3 protein: CASSETSASTDTQYF; CDR3 DNA: TGTGCCAGCAGCGAAACTAGCGCGAGCACAGATACGCAGTATTTT
D gene: NA; clone size: NA; V gene: TRBV28; J gene: TRBJ1-2; CDR3 protein: CASSLGQFYGYTF; CDR3 DNA: TGTGCCAGCAGTTTGGGCCAGTTCTATGGCTACACCTTC
D gene: TRBD1; clone size: NA; V gene: TRBV11-2; J gene: TRBJ2-5; CDR3 protein: CASSAGTATQETQYF; CDR3 DNA: TGTGCCAGCAGCGCCGGGACAGCGACTCAAGAGACCCAGTACTTC
D gene: TRBD1; clone size: NA; V gene: TRBV9; J gene: TRBJ1-4; CDR3 protein: CASSVAGTGNEKLFF; CDR3 DNA: TGTGCCAGCAGCGTAGCAGGGACAGGGAATGAAAAACTGTTTTTT
D gene: NA; clone size: NA; V gene: TRBV27; J gene: TRBJ2-7; CDR3 protein: CASSPTVGGYEQYF; CDR3 DNA: TGTGCCAGCAGTCCTACCGTCGGGGGTTACGAGCAGTACTTC
D gene: NA; clone size: NA; V gene: TRBV6-1; J gene: TRBJ2-2; CDR3 protein: CASSEKRETTAELFF; CDR3 DNA: TGTGCCAGCAGTGAAAAGCGAGAGACGACCGCGGAGCTGTTTTTT
D gene: TRBD2; clone size: NA; V gene: TRBV7-8; J gene: TRBJ2-1; CDR3 protein: CASSPRLAGNEQFF; CDR3 DNA: TGTGCCAGCAGCCCAAGACTAGCGGGAAATGAGCAGTTCTTC
D gene: NA; clone size: NA; V gene: TRBV19; J gene: TRBJ1-5; CDR3 protein: CASSIATGGWKNQPQHF; CDR3 DNA: TGTGCCAGTAGTATAGCTACCGGGGGGTGGAAGAATCAGCCCCAGCATTTT
D gene: NA; clone size: NA; V gene: TRBV27; J gene: TRBJ1-1; CDR3 protein: CASSLMGRVTEAFF; CDR3 DNA: TGTGCCAGCAGTTTAATGGGCAGGGTCACTGAAGCTTTCTTT
D gene: TRBD2; clone size: NA; V gene: TRBV19; J gene: TRBJ2-5; CDR3 protein: CASSKLAGRQETQYF; CDR3 DNA: TGTGCCAGTAGTAAACTAGCGGGGCGCCAAGAGACCCAGTACTTC
D gene: NA; clone size: NA; V gene: TRBV10-3; J gene: TRBJ1-3; CDR3 protein: CATRSGNTIYF; CDR3 DNA: TGTGCCACCCGTTCCGGAAACACCATATATTTT
D gene: TRBD1; clone size: NA; V gene: TRBV27; J gene: TRBJ1-1; CDR3 protein: CASSLPDRVISEAFF; CDR3 DNA: TGTGCCAGCAGTTTACCCGACAGGGTAATTTCTGAAGCTTTCTTT
D gene: NA; clone size: few; V gene: TRBV5-4; J gene: TRBJ2-1; CDR3 protein: CASSLELAGGVYNEQFF; CDR3 DNA: TGTGCCAGCAGCTTGGAACTAGCTGGAGGGGTTTACAATGAGCAGTTCTTC
D gene: NA; clone size: NA; V gene: TRBV14; J gene: TRBJ2-2; CDR3 protein: CASSQAGGGFYRELFF; CDR3 DNA: TGTGCCAGCAGCCAAGCTGGAGGAGGGTTCTACCGGGAGCTGTTTTTT
D gene: TRBD1; clone size: NA; V gene: TRBV11-3; J gene: TRBJ1-4; CDR3 protein: CASSAGQRKLFF; CDR3 DNA: TGTGCCAGCAGCGCGGGACAGAGAAAACTGTTTTTT
D gene: TRBD2; clone size: NA; V gene: TRBV5-5; J gene: TRBJ2-3; CDR3 protein: CASSLGLAGTTDTQYF; CDR3 DNA: TGTGCCAGCAGCTTGGGACTAGCGGGGACCACAGATACGCAGTATTTT
D gene: TRBD1; clone size: once; V gene: TRBV6-5; J gene: TRBJ1-2; CDR3 protein: CASSYAGGYYGYTF; CDR3 DNA: TGTGCCAGCAGTTACGCAGGGGGCTACTATGGCTACACCTTC
D gene: NA; clone size: NA; V gene: TRBV6-4; J gene: TRBJ1-5; CDR3 protein: CASSDPHRQGRSNQPQHF; CDR3 DNA: TGTGCCAGCAGTGACCCCCACCGGCAGGGCAGAAGCAATCAGCCCCAGCATTTT
D gene: NA; clone size: NA; V gene: TRBV7-3; J gene: TRBJ2-3; CDR3 protein: CASSPPSTDTQYF; CDR3 DNA: TGTGCCAGCAGCCCTCCGAGCACAGATACGCAGTATTTT
D gene: TRBD1; clone size: few; V gene: TRBV6-5; J gene: TRBJ1-6; CDR3 protein: CASRPGTANSPLHF; CDR3 DNA: TGTGCCAGCAGGCCCGGGACAGCTAATTCACCCCTCCACTTT
D gene: TRBD1; clone size: NA; V gene: TRBV15; J gene: TRBJ1-1; CDR3 protein: CATSRERGPGTEAFF; CDR3 DNA: TGTGCCACCAGCAGGGAAAGGGGGCCGGGAACTGAAGCTTTCTTT
D gene: NA; clone size: few; V gene: TRBV6-1; J gene: TRBJ1-2; CDR3 protein: CASSELGGMGYGYTF; CDR3 DNA: TGTGCCAGCAGTGAGTTAGGGGGAATGGGCTATGGCTACACCTTC
D gene: NA; clone size: NA; V gene: TRBV9; J gene: TRBJ2-3; CDR3 protein: CASSDSGRGTDTQYF; CDR3 DNA: TGTGCCAGCAGCGACTCAGGGAGGGGGACAGATACGCAGTATTTT
D gene: NA; clone size: few; V gene: TRBV7-9; J gene: TRBJ2-7; CDR3 protein: CASSFRGGYEQYF; CDR3 DNA: TGTGCCAGCAGCTTTCGCGGCGGCTACGAGCAGTACTTC
D gene: TRBD2; clone size: NA; V gene: TRBV11-2; J gene: TRBJ2-5; CDR3 protein: CASSFRTSGTSLIAETQYF; CDR3 DNA: TGTGCCAGCAGCTTCAGGACTAGCGGGACGTCGCTTATCGCAGAGACCCAGTACTTC
D gene: NA; clone size: NA; V gene: TRBV19; J gene: TRBJ1-5; CDR3 protein: CASSMGGPHSNQPQHF; CDR3 DNA: TGTGCCAGTAGTATGGGGGGGCCTCATAGCAATCAGCCCCAGCATTTT
D gene: TRBD1; clone size: NA; V gene: TRBV7-9; J gene: TRBJ2-5; CDR3 protein: CASSLDRELWTQYF; CDR3 DNA: TGTGCCAGCAGCTTGGACAGGGAGCTTTGGACCCAGTACTTC
D gene: TRBD1; clone size: few; V gene: TRBV7-2; J gene: TRBJ1-5; CDR3 protein: CASSGTGARPQHF; CDR3 DNA: TGTGCCAGCAGCGGGACAGGGGCTAGGCCCCAGCATTTT
D gene: NA; clone size: once; V gene: TRBV28; J gene: TRBJ1-2; CDR3 protein: CASTVAGYYGYTF; CDR3 DNA: TGTGCCAGCACAGTGGCAGGTTACTATGGCTACACCTTC
D gene: NA; clone size: NA; V gene: TRBV7-2; J gene: TRBJ2-5; CDR3 protein: CASTLSTTGTQYF; CDR3 DNA: TGTGCCAGCACCCTAAGTACCACGGGGACCCAGTACTTC
D gene: NA; clone size: NA; V gene: TRBV5-4; J gene: TRBJ1-2; CDR3 protein: CASSSGQNLDGYTF; CDR3 DNA: TGTGCCAGCAGCTCCGGACAAAATTTGGATGGCTACACCTTC
D gene: TRBD2; clone size: NA; V gene: TRBV5-1; J gene: TRBJ2-1; CDR3 protein: CASSLDTGTANLAGDLYNEQFF; CDR3 DNA: TGCGCCAGCAGCTTGGACACTGGGACAGCGAACCTAGCGGGGGACCTCTACAATGAGCAGTTCTTC
D gene: TRBD2; clone size: NA; V gene: TRBV29-1; J gene: TRBJ2-5; CDR3 protein: CSVELADQETQYF; CDR3 DNA: TGCAGCGTTGAACTAGCGGATCAAGAGACCCAGTACTTC